The next 30 T cell receptor beta chains were all read from a single sample in a study of human T cells and chemical hapten exposure (dated by TCRdb to the early 2020s). The time point label on this specimen signifies: patch test 2, 6 weeks after DPC sensitization. In the paper's terms, the treatment or condition label means: therapeutic diphenylcyclopropenone sensitization with weekly scalp DPC. The protocol used for the library was RACE. Sequencing relied on a NextSeq 500. The public sequencing data were trimmed at Q25 with fastp and processed into clonotypes with MiXCR by TCRdb, which kept only in-frame beta chains. All rows with the same CDR3 protein become a single entry with the most common DNA and genes. In all, the sample holds about 84,000 distinct CDR3 sequences, and more than 9% of those were seen once. The top ten clonotypes cover less than 5% of the sample. The sample here was whole blood, taken in connection with sensitization to the hapten diphenylcyclopropenone (DPC). The receptors originated from a woman aged 50 to 65 with alopecia areata. Some clones in this sample may be carry-over from other donors' samples.

The gene calls are TRBV20-1 and TRBJ1-2; possibly TRBD1 for D (5 bases). Deletions cut 2 bases from V and 7 bases from J, with 8 bases between. The CDR3 has 11 amino acids. Germline CDR1 DFQATT, CDR2 SNEGSKA (reference sequence). In DNA form, the CDR3 reads TGCAGTGCTAGACAGGGCAGTGGCTACACCTTC. Translated, it gives CSARQGSGYTF.

At least ten counts were recorded for this clonotype. The V call is TRBV2, the J call TRBJ2-1; D call uncertain. The CDR3 totals 15 residues. V was pared by 8 bases and J by 5 bases, with 19 bases between. From germline, CDR1 is SNHLY and CDR2 FYNNEI. This chain's CDR3 is CASRRSTLYDNEQFF. The CDR3 DNA reads TGTGCCAGCCGAAGGAGTACACTCTATGACAATGAGCAGTTCTTC.

This chain links TRBV29-1 with TRBJ1-1; D is unclear. Per germline, CDR1 SQVTM and CDR2 ANQGSEA. The CDR3 is 10 residues long. The V gene lost 7 bases and the J gene lost 2 bases, with 5 bases spanning the gap. The CDR3 sequence: CSAANTEAFF. CDR3 DNA sequence: TGCAGCGCCGCTAACACTGAAGCTTTCTTT.

Ten or more counts support this clonotype. This chain connects TRBV5-4 to TRBJ2-3; TRBD1 agrees at 7 bases. Losses at the gene ends were 4 bases for V and 3 bases for J; bases not matched to a gene: 11. Germline lookup yields CDR1 SGHNT and CDR2 YYREEE (reference sequence). The CDR3 is 16 residues long. The CDR3 DNA is TGTGCCAGCAGCCGATCTACGGACAGGTTGACAGATACGCAGTATTTT. This gives the protein CASSRSTDRLTDTQYF.

This clonotype occurred many times. The gene calls are TRBV3-2 and TRBJ1-3; the table names TRBD1, a call not compared with the DNA. TRBV3-2 is given as a pseudogene. The CDR3 extends over 17 amino acids. CDR3 amino acids: CASSPSAATGSGNTIYF. The CDR3 nucleotides read TGTGCCAGCAGCCCCTCGGCCGCAACAGGGTCTGGAAACACCATATATTTT.

The chain carries TRBV20-1 and TRBJ2-3; no firm D call. The V end lost 5 bases, the J end lost 0 bases, and 15 bases lay between the germline ends. This CDR3 is built from 15 residues. CDR1 and CDR2 from the germline V gene are DFQATT and SNEGSKA (reference sequence). The CDR3 region is CSAPIAVSSTDTQYF. The DNA of the CDR3 is TGCAGTGCTCCGATAGCTGTTTCTAGCACAGATACGCAGTATTTT.

This clonotype was observed many times. The V and J genes are TRBV5-4 and TRBJ2-1, with D perhaps TRBD1 (7 bases). V gave up 0 bases and J gave up 6 bases, with 16 bases separating them. The CDR3 is made up of 16 amino acids. The germline gives CDR1 SGHNT, CDR2 YYREEE (reference sequence). CDR3 bases: TGTGCCAGCAGCTTGGGGGCGGGACAGAACTTCAATGAGCAGTTCTTC. Its translation: CASSLGAGQNFNEQFF.

The chain employs TRBV21-1 and TRBJ2-2; TRBD2 is the table's D call, not checked against the DNA. TRBV21-1 is described as a pseudogene. This CDR3 contains 14 residues. The CDR3 DNA follows: TGTGCCAGCAGCCAGGGGAGGGGCCGCGGGGAGCTGTTTTTT. Translating gives CASSQGRGRGELFF.

This rearrangement joins TRBV18 to TRBJ2-7; TRBD2 matches at 9 bases. CDR1 is KGHSH and CDR2 is LQKENI in the germline V gene. The CDR3 has 15 residues. The V gene end was trimmed by 3 bases and the J gene end by 6 bases; junction bases not matched to a gene: 9. CDR3: CASSPGTSRSIEQYF. The DNA for the CDR3 is TGTGCCAGCTCACCTGGGACTAGCCGTTCTATCGAGCAGTACTTC.

In its sample, this clonotype was seen once. The rearrangement links TRBV7-6 to TRBJ1-4; TRBD1 matches at 11 bases. The CDR3 is made up of 17 amino acids. Trimming at V came to 0 bases and at J to 7 bases, leaving 7 bases not matched to a gene. Germline values: CDR1 SGHVS, CDR2 FNYEAQ. The CDR3: CASSLAPRGTGGEKLFF. In DNA form, the CDR3 reads TGTGCCAGCAGCTTAGCGCCCCGCGGGACAGGGGGTGAAAAACTGTTTTTT.

This clonotype was picked up many times. The V and J genes are TRBV7-9 and TRBJ2-5; weak D call: TRBD1 (6 bases). Germline V lookup: CDR1 SEHNR, CDR2 FQNEAQ (reference sequence). The ends were cut back, 4 bases at V and 4 bases at J, with 16 bases in the middle. CDR3 length equals 15 residues. Here the CDR3 DNA reads TGTGCCAGCAGCTCCGGGACAATAAGAGCAGAGACCCAGTACTTC. The encoded protein is CASSSGTIRAETQYF.

This clonotype was counted at least ten times. The rearrangement uses TRBV11-2 and TRBJ1-1; 9 bases match TRBD1. This CDR3 is built from 17 residues. V was clipped by 5 bases and J by 1 base; unmatched bases: 11. Per germline, CDR1 SGHAT and CDR2 FQNNGV. Written as DNA, the CDR3 is TGTGCCAGCAGCCCCGGGACAGGGACGAATCGGAACACTGAAGCTTTCTTT. Residues: CASSPGTGTNRNTEAFF.

This clonotype appeared a few times. The V and J genes are TRBV12-3 or TRBV12-4 and TRBJ2-1; no reliable D call. V was trimmed by 2 bases and J by 7 bases, leaving 12 bases between them. The CDR3 is made up of 14 amino acids. CDR3 loop: CASSLTRVGNEQFF. CDR3 nucleotide sequence: TGTGCCAGCAGTTTAACCCGGGTGGGGAATGAGCAGTTCTTC.

The J gene is TRBJ2-7, the V gene TRBV28; no firm D call. This CDR3 has 14 amino acids. Germline V gene sequence: CDR1 MDHEN, CDR2 SYDVKM. Trimming left V 5 bases short and J 3 bases short, with 14 bases between. The CDR3 coding sequence is TGTGCCAGCAGTCCCAACAGCCCAATCTACGAGCAGTACTTC. Residues: CASSPNSPIYEQYF.

The chain recombines TRBV7-9 with TRBJ2-1; D may correspond to TRBD1 or TRBD2 (6 bases each). Germline lookup yields CDR1 SEHNR and CDR2 FQNEAQ (reference sequence). Trimming removed 5 bases at V and 5 bases at J, with 16 bases between. This CDR3 is built from 15 residues. DNA of the CDR3: TGTGCCAGCAGCCGGTTGGGGGGCGTAAACAATGAGCAGTTCTTC. This translates into CASSRLGGVNNEQFF.

This clonotype showed up just a few times. V is TRBV10-3 and J is TRBJ2-1, with TRBD2 identical over 8 bases. The ends lost 4 bases at V and 6 bases at J; junction bases unmatched: 14. Germline V gene sequence: CDR1 ENHRY, CDR2 SYGVKD. The CDR3 contains 17 residues. CDR3 nucleotides: TGTGCCATCAGTGGAACTAGAGCGGGGGAGGTCCTCAATGAGCAGTTCTTC. This translates into CAISGTRAGEVLNEQFF.

This clonotype was seen a few times. The chain links TRBV27 to TRBJ2-7, with 7 bases fitting TRBD2. The germline CDR1 and CDR2 sequences are MNHEY and SMNVEV (reference sequence). V was pared by 5 bases and J by 10 bases, with 8 bases of the junction left unmatched. The CDR3 runs to 12 residues. The CDR3 region has the DNA TGTGCCAGCAGTCTTGCGGGGGACCGTCAGTACTTC. Translating it yields CASSLAGDRQYF.

V is TRBV28 and J is TRBJ2-5; D call uncertain. The V and J ends lost 7 bases and 5 bases respectively, with 11 bases between them. The CDR3 sequence is 12 residues long. Germline values: CDR1 MDHEN, CDR2 SYDVKM. For the CDR3, the DNA is TGTGCCAGCACCCTTCCCCCGGAGACCCAGTACTTC. Translated, it gives CASTLPPETQYF.

This clonotype has ten or more counts. The chain joins TRBV7-2 to TRBJ2-3; the match to TRBD2 covers 14 bases. Germline V gene lookup returns CDR1 SGHTA and CDR2 FQGNSA. Trimming at V came to 5 bases and at J to 4 bases, leaving 8 bases not matched to a gene. The length of the CDR3 is 17 residues. For the CDR3, the DNA is TGTGCCAGCAGCGACGAGCCGGGACTAGCGGGAGCAGATACGCAGTATTTT. Translation gives CASSDEPGLAGADTQYF.

This clonotype was seen repeatedly, ten times or more. This chain connects TRBV29-1 to TRBJ2-7, with 10 positions matching TRBD1. The CDR3 has 13 amino acids. CDR1 is SQVTM and CDR2 is ANQGSEA in the germline V gene. The trim removed 5 bases at V and 8 bases at J, leaving 9 bases unmatched. The CDR3 here is CSVNPGQGLQQYF. For the CDR3, the DNA is TGCAGCGTTAACCCGGGACAGGGGTTGCAGCAGTACTTC.

This clonotype has at least ten counts. The CDR3 DNA reads TGTGCCAGCAGCTTGGAATGGGTGACAGATACGCAGTATTTT. This codes for CASSLEWVTDTQYF. The chain links TRBV5-4 to TRBJ2-3; D gene unclear. The CDR3 runs 14 residues. V shed 0 bases and J shed 3 bases, with 8 bases lying between them. Germline CDR1 SGHNT, CDR2 YYREEE (reference sequence).

This clonotype has ten or more counts. The J gene is TRBJ2-1, the V gene TRBV7-8; TRBD1 agrees at 10 bases. CDR3 length: 13 residues. The V segment lost 5 bases and the J segment 9 bases; nucleotides outside the gene matches: 4. The V gene's germline CDR1 is SGHVS and CDR2 FQNEAQ. The CDR3 spells CASSKTGGPEQFF. The CDR3 region has the DNA TGTGCCAGCAGCAAGACAGGGGGCCCTGAGCAGTTCTTC.

This clonotype was seen at least ten times. The chain employs TRBV12-3 or TRBV12-4 and TRBJ2-7; 8 bases are shared with TRBD2. The CDR3 spans 14 residues. Losses at the gene ends were 5 bases for V and 5 bases for J; bases not matched to a gene: 8. The CDR3 here is CASSATGGPDEQYF. Written as DNA, the CDR3 is TGTGCCAGCAGTGCTACGGGAGGGCCGGACGAGCAGTACTTC.

This clonotype was counted ten times or more. CDR3: CASSLRDRWTEAFF. The CDR3, as DNA: TGTGCCAGCAGCCTAAGGGACAGGTGGACTGAAGCTTTCTTT. The chain combines TRBV7-9 with TRBJ1-1, with 8 bases lining up with TRBD1. The trim removed 5 bases at V and 5 bases at J, leaving 7 bases unmatched. Germline loops: CDR1 SEHNR, CDR2 FQNEAQ (reference sequence). The CDR3 consists of 14 residues.

This clonotype was picked up many times. This chain joins TRBV6-2 or TRBV6-3 and TRBJ2-1; TRBD1 agrees at 9 bases. The CDR3 is made up of 14 amino acids. The germline CDR1 and CDR2 sequences are MNHEY and SVGEGT. With V trimmed by 7 bases and J by 7 bases, 8 bases remained unmatched. The CDR3 DNA reads TGTGCCAGCACTTTGGACAGGGGAATGAATGAGCAGTTCTTC. As protein: CASTLDRGMNEQFF.

CDR3 sequence reads: CATSREGATYEQYF. In DNA, the CDR3 is TGTGCCACCAGCAGAGAGGGGGCCACCTACGAGCAGTACTTC. This chain joins TRBV15 and TRBJ2-7; D may be TRBD1 (6 bases). Germline CDR1 is LNHNV and CDR2 is YYDKDF (reference sequence). The CDR3 consists of 14 residues. V lost 0 bases to trimming and J lost 2 bases, with 8 bases between them. The full variable domain, rest sourced from reference TRBV15 and TRBJ2-7, is DAMVIQNPRYQVTQFGKPVTLSCSQTLNHNVMYWYQQKSSQAPKLLFHYYDKDFNNEADTPDNFQSRRPNTSFCFLDIRSPGLGDTAMYLCATSREGATYEQYFGPGTRLTVT.

The chain links TRBV2 to TRBJ2-4, with TRBD1 matching over 7 bases. Per the germline V gene, CDR1 is SNHLY and CDR2 is FYNNEI. Trimming cost V 7 bases and J 5 bases; bases outside gene matches: 8. The CDR3 has 14 residues. The CDR3 is CASKPRQGQNIQYF. CDR3 coding DNA: TGTGCCAGCAAACCCAGACAGGGTCAAAACATTCAGTACTTC.

The V gene is TRBV27, the J gene TRBJ2-5; D is undetermined. The CDR3 contains 15 residues. Germline CDR1 reads MNHEY; CDR2 reads SMNVEV (reference sequence). V lost 6 bases and J lost 2, with 16 bases in between. The CDR3 protein is CASSPFEFIQETQYF. The DNA of the CDR3 is TGTGCCAGCAGCCCCTTTGAGTTTATACAAGAGACCCAGTACTTC.

This rearrangement joins TRBV3-1 to TRBJ2-4, with TRBD2 matching 7 bases. V was clipped by 0 bases and J by 3 bases; unmatched bases: 14. CDR1 LGHDT and CDR2 YNNKEL come from the germline V gene (reference sequence). The CDR3 is 19 amino acids. The CDR3 nucleotides read TGTGCCAGCAGCCAAGATCCCAGGCGACTAGCAGGTGACAAAAACATTCAGTACTTC. It codes for CASSQDPRRLAGDKNIQYF. The full variable domain, in which reference TRBV3-1 and TRBJ2-4 provide the parts outside the CDR3, is DTAVSQTPKYLVTQMGNDKSIKCEQNLGHDTMYWYKQDSKKFLKIMFSYNNKELIINETVPNRFSPKSPDKAHLNLHINSLELGDSAVYFCASSQDPRRLAGDKNIQYFGAGTRLSVL.

This clonotype was observed a handful of times. The genes are TRBV12-3 or TRBV12-4 and TRBJ2-6; 9 bases match TRBD1. The CDR3 runs 17 residues. V dropped 8 bases and J dropped 0; count of bases not matched to a gene: 8. For the CDR3, the DNA is TGTGCCAGCCAGATAGGACAGGGGTACTCTGGGGCCAACGTCCTGACTTTC. As protein: CASQIGQGYSGANVLTF.